The subject of this entry is one TCR beta chain. Its antigen is unknown. No much larger clone is present one base from it, and per-base qualities are unavailable. Collaborating institutions collected whole blood in K2EDTA tubes following their own protocols. Collaborator samples were shipped for TCRbeta analysis as frozen whole blood, isolated PBMCs, or DNA extracted from either sample type. Measured from the cysteine to the phenylalanine, the CDR3 is 18 residues long. The CDR3 DNA has 54 bases and is translated from base 1. Compared with germline, V lacks 7 bases and J lacks 1 base; bases without a gene match: 16. The germline V gene specifies SNHLY as CDR1 and FYNNEI as CDR2. The immunoSEQ Assay, a bias-controlled multiplex PCR, was used to amplify TCRbeta CDR3 regions from genomic DNA. Per the original workflow: Within the assay, amplification of reference gene primers was used to estimate how many nucleated cells each sample contained. To quantify the absolute abundance of each unique TCRbeta CDR3 rearrangement, sequence reads were collapsed and filtered. For each sample, productive Simpson clonality was calculated as the square root of Simpson's diversity index over productive rearrangements. As stored in TCRdb, this immuneACCESS dataset retains in-frame rearrangements with V and J assigned. A fraction of the clones does not appear; measured against another copy, unresolved V genes explain less than half of the discrepancy, and the remainder lacks a known reason. V, J and clone size were drawn from that table, and D and trimming were deduced from the DNA. This sample has approximately 270,000 clones in its table, and 70% to 85% of those were observed once. The top ten clonotypes cover 8.9% of the sample.

This entry comes from a study of blood T cell repertoires in COVID-19 (dated by TCRdb to about 2020). Regarding the study in general: The collaborator samples originated in the United States, Italy and Spain and spanned the acute and convalescent phases of COVID-19. The prospective study material was composed of cDNA or gDNA derived from T cells, B-cell-depleted T cells, or PBMCs. Deeply sampled blood TCRbeta repertoires from subjects exposed to, actively infected with, or recovered from COVID-19 were included in the dataset. The samples were drawn from two sources: the first 160 participants of the ongoing ImmuneRACE study, and approximately 1,300 subjects contributed by 6 global collaborators. Where HLA class I and class II types were available, the types were taken from metadata supplied by the sample provider, not from assay-based typing. Sample metadata almost always included a de-identified subject ID, COVID-19 status, age in years and sex. The repertoires were released in a freely available public database meant as a resource for research on the immune response to SARS-CoV-2.

Summary of the overall study and its limitations: The amount of clinical and demographic metadata varied by source and participant and was provided uncurated.

The rearranged chain carries TRBV2 and TRBJ2-4, with TRBD2 matching 7 junction bases. Sequencing was performed on peripheral blood. This receptor was obtained from a man aged 80 or over with acute or convalescent COVID-19. The CDR3 region: CASTTAWGGVAAKNIQYF. Read as DNA, the sequence is TGTGCCAGCACCACCGCTTGGGGAGGGGTGGCGGCCAAAAACATTCAGTACTTC.